These 20 T cell receptor beta chains came from one sample sequenced in a study of patients and donors after allogeneic stem cell transplantation. TCRdb re-called the RT-PCR reads with MiXCR, one entry per CDR3 protein. The sample gives some 150,000 distinct CDR3 sequences, about two fifths of which show up once; around half is in the top ten. The sample consisted of blood, either unsorted or a sorted T cell fraction (not recorded which). The receptor set was obtained from a human donor who was either an allogeneic HSCT recipient or a stem cell or donor lymphocyte infusion donor (not recorded which). It is not recorded whose cells these are; they may come from a transplant donor.

The chain combines TRBV12-3 or TRBV12-4 with TRBJ2-2, with D uncertain. CDR3 length: 12 residues. V shed 6 bases and J shed 8 bases, with 10 bases lying between them. The chain's CDR3 is CASSSPGGELFF. Written as DNA, the CDR3 is TGTGCCAGCAGCTCACCCGGGGGGGAGCTGTTTTTT.

This clonotype has just a few counts. The rearrangement uses TRBV2 and TRBJ2-7; no clear D gene. V lost 5 bases to trimming and J lost 2 bases, with 13 bases between them. CDR1 and CDR2 from the germline V gene are SNHLY and FYNNEI. The CDR3 covers 14 residues. CDR3 loop: CASSYHFTAYEQYV. The CDR3 bases are TGTGCCAGCAGTTACCACTTCACGGCCTACGAGCAGTACGTC.

In its sample, this clonotype was seen a few times. A read error may account for a junction end that differs from germline. The chain recombines TRBV4-2 with TRBJ1-1; a possible D gene is TRBD1 (6 bases). Germline V lookup: CDR1 LGHNA, CDR2 YNFKEQ. The CDR3 is made up of 12 amino acids. The DNA for the CDR3 is TGTGCCAGCAGCCAAGCCAGCGGGGGGCAAGGATTT. This sequence encodes CASSQASGGQGF.

This clonotype has a handful of counts. The CDR3 DNA sequence: TGTGCCAGCAGCCCTTTTACAGGGTTGAACACTGAAGCTTTCTTT. It specifies CASSPFTGLNTEAFF. The chain combines TRBV4-2 with TRBJ1-1; TRBD1 is a possible D gene (6 bases). CDR1 and CDR2 from the germline V gene are LGHNA and YNFKEQ. V was cut by 4 bases and J by 0 bases, with 12 bases left in between. The CDR3 is made up of 15 amino acids.

This chain links TRBV29-1 with TRBJ1-1; 9 nucleotides align to TRBD1. This CDR3 is 12 amino acids long. The germline gives CDR1 SQVTM, CDR2 ANQGSEA. In DNA form, the CDR3 reads TGCAGTACCGGGACAGGGAGCACTGAAGCTTTCTTT. Its translation: CSTGTGSTEAFF.

In its sample, this clonotype was seen a few times. The conserved final phenylalanine or tryptophan is absent from the CDR3, which likely points to a read error. The DNA is left out, because the CDR3 cannot be placed on it with certainty; the CDR3 is given as TCRdb lists it. The rearrangement links TRBV6-5 to TRBJ1-6. The length of the CDR3 is 13 amino acids, counting both ends. Germline assignment: CDR1 MNHEY and CDR2 SVGAGI. The CDR3 is CASSPSVGRAHVL.

The chain has TRBV5-5 and TRBJ2-7, with 10 bases fitting TRBD1. The CDR3 has 14 residues. Per the germline V gene, CDR1 is SGHKS and CDR2 is YYEKEE (reference sequence). V lost 4 bases and J lost 3; bases outside the gene matches: 4. The chain's CDR3 is CASSTGTGVYEQYV. CDR3 DNA sequence: TGTGCCAGCAGCACCGGGACAGGGGTCTACGAGCAGTACGTC.

This chain's CDR3 is CASSNGYGLREKLFF. DNA for the CDR3: TGTGCCAGCAGCAATGGCTATGGCCTAAGAGAAAAACTGTTTTTT. The chain joins TRBV12-3 or TRBV12-4 to TRBJ1-4, with D uncertain. V was pared by 6 bases and J by 8 bases, with 19 bases between. The CDR3 covers 15 residues.

This clonotype appeared a few times. The rearrangement uses TRBV4-2 and TRBJ2-4; TRBD2 agrees at 8 bases. The CDR3 covers 18 residues. V trimming: 0 bases; J trimming: 1 base; junction bases outside the gene matches: 8. The germline V gene encodes CDR1 LGHNA and CDR2 YNFKEQ. CDR3 sequence reads: CASSQDLAASGAKNIQYF. The CDR3 nucleotides are TGTGCCAGCAGCCAAGATCTTGCCGCTAGCGGGGCCAAAAACATTCAGTACTTC.

This clonotype was recorded a few times. The chain carries TRBV12-3 or TRBV12-4 and TRBJ1-3, with TRBD1 as a possible D gene (5 bases). V was trimmed by 7 bases and J by 4 bases, leaving 14 bases between them. There are 14 residues in the CDR3. CDR3 in amino acids: CASNPAGTGNTIYF. Written as DNA, the CDR3 is TGTGCCAGCAACCCAGCGGGGACGGGAAACACCATATATTTT.

The chain links TRBV2 to TRBJ1-2, with a tentative D call TRBD1 (6 bases). V lost 0 bases, J lost 4 bases, and 21 bases lay in between. CDR3 length equals 18 residues. The germline V gene has CDR1 SNHLY and CDR2 FYNNEI. Here the CDR3 DNA reads TGTGCCAGCAGTGAAGCGCTTCGGGCAGGGGAGGGTATCTATGGCTACACCTTC. Its translation: CASSEALRAGEGIYGYTF.

The V and J genes are TRBV29-1 and TRBJ1-2; no definite D call. Trimming pared 3 bases from V and 6 bases from J, leaving 11 bases between. The CDR3 runs 12 residues. Germline values: CDR1 SQVTM, CDR2 ANQGSEA. The CDR3, as DNA: TGCAGCGTTGAGTTCGGGCTGGATGGCTACACCTTC. Protein product: CSVEFGLDGYTF. The whole variable domain, remainder taken from reference TRBV29-1 and TRBJ1-2, is SAVISQKPSRDICQRGTSLTIQCQVDSQVTMMFWYRQQPGQSLTLIATANQGSEATYESGFVIDKFPISRPNLTFSTLTVSNMSPEDSSIYLCSVEFGLDGYTFGSGTRLTVV.

This chain joins TRBV6-2 or TRBV6-3 and TRBJ2-7; D ambiguous. Germline lookup yields CDR1 MNHEY and CDR2 SVGEGT. The CDR3 length is 11 residues. V was trimmed by 2 bases and J by 6 bases, leaving 5 bases between them. This chain's CDR3 is CASSYGGEQYF. For the CDR3, the DNA is TGTGCCAGCAGTTACGGTGGCGAGCAGTACTTC.

A few counts support this clonotype. The chain carries TRBV4-3 and TRBJ1-2; D gene ambiguous. CDR1 is LGHNA and CDR2 is YSLEER in the germline V gene. There are 14 residues in the CDR3. V lost 0 bases to trimming and J lost 5 bases, with 10 bases between them. CDR3 sequence: CASSQDPLNYGYTF. CDR3 in DNA: TGCGCCAGCAGCCAAGATCCCCTAAATTATGGCTACACCTTC.

This chain uses TRBV7-2 with TRBJ2-5; 7 nucleotides match TRBD2. Germline V gives CDR1 SGHTA, CDR2 FQGNSA. The trim removed 5 bases at V and 4 bases at J, leaving 4 bases unmatched. The CDR3 runs to 13 residues. CDR3 protein: CASSHGLGETQYF. As DNA, the CDR3 is TGTGCCAGCAGCCATGGACTAGGAGAGACCCAGTACTTC.

The gene calls are TRBV5-1 and TRBJ2-7; a weak D match, TRBD1 (6 bases). The CDR3 consists of 13 residues. In germline, CDR1 is SGHRS, CDR2 YFSETQ. The V end was cut by 5 bases, the J end by 2 bases, with 11 bases between. The CDR3 nucleotides are TGCGCCAGCAGTCCCCGGACAGCCTACGAGCAGTACGTC. Its protein is CASSPRTAYEQYV.

This chain uses TRBV27 with TRBJ1-5, with D unclear. Trimming took 1 base from V and 10 from J, leaving 11 bases between them. This CDR3 region has 13 residues. Per germline, CDR1 MNHEY and CDR2 SMNVEV (reference sequence). This chain's CDR3 is CASSLWREQPQHF. In nucleotides, the CDR3 is TGTGCCAGCAGTTTATGGAGGGAACAACCCCAGCATTTT.

This chain joins TRBV7-9 and TRBJ1-1; D unresolved. This CDR3 is 16 amino acids long. From germline, CDR1 is SEHNR and CDR2 FQNEAQ (reference sequence). With 7 bases removed from V and 0 bases from J, the gap between germline ends came to 18 bases. Written as DNA, the CDR3 is TGTGCCAGCAAAGACCCCTTAGGGCCTTTGAACACTGAAGCTTTCTTT. This sequence encodes CASKDPLGPLNTEAFF.

This clonotype showed up many times. The rearrangement joins TRBV6-5 to TRBJ1-1; D call uncertain. The CDR3 is made up of 13 amino acids. CDR1 is MNHEY and CDR2 is SVGAGI in the germline V gene. V was cut by 7 bases and J by 1 base, with 10 bases left in between. The CDR3 loop is CASTQNTNTEAFF. In nucleotides, the CDR3 is TGTGCCAGCACCCAAAATACGAACACTGAAGCTTTCTTT.

V usage is TRBV12-3 or TRBV12-4 and J usage is TRBJ2-2; D possibly corresponds to TRBD2 (5 bases). V dropped 1 base and J dropped 6 bases, with 12 bases sitting between them. This CDR3 contains 15 residues. CDR3 region: CASSLGSLAPGELFF. CDR3 in DNA: TGTGCCAGCAGTTTAGGTTCCTTAGCGCCCGGGGAGCTGTTTTTT.